These 2 T cell receptor beta chains were sequenced from one sample in a study of T cell changes during pregnancy in multiple sclerosis. Repertoires were generated with immunoSEQ multiplex PCR, while TCRdb's copy carries only in-frame clones and drops some. The sample contains more than 10,000 clones, 85% to 90% of which appear only once. Sequencing was performed on CD8+ T cells from peripheral blood mononuclear cells, taken in the first trimester of pregnancy. These receptors were obtained from a female donor with multiple sclerosis, enrolled in a pregnancy study.

The gene calls are TRBV2 and TRBJ2-1; 10 bases align to TRBD2. This CDR3 has 22 residues. The germline gives CDR1 SNHLY, CDR2 FYNNEI. With V trimmed by 7 bases and J by 4 bases, 28 bases remained unmatched. The CDR3 DNA reads TGTGCCAGCACTACACCACCTGGGACTAGCGAAACATCACACACTCATTACAATGAGCAGTTCTTC. Its translation is CASTTPPGTSETSHTHYNEQFF.

The CDR3 protein is CASSQVTGSHNEQFF. The CDR3 DNA reads TGCGCCAGCAGCCAAGTGACAGGGTCGCACAATGAGCAGTTCTTC. This chain links TRBV4-3 with TRBJ2-1; TRBD1 aligns across 7 bases. The CDR3 loop spans 15 amino acids. Per germline, CDR1 LGHNA and CDR2 YSLEER. J lost 5 bases, V lost 1 base, and 5 bases had no gene match.